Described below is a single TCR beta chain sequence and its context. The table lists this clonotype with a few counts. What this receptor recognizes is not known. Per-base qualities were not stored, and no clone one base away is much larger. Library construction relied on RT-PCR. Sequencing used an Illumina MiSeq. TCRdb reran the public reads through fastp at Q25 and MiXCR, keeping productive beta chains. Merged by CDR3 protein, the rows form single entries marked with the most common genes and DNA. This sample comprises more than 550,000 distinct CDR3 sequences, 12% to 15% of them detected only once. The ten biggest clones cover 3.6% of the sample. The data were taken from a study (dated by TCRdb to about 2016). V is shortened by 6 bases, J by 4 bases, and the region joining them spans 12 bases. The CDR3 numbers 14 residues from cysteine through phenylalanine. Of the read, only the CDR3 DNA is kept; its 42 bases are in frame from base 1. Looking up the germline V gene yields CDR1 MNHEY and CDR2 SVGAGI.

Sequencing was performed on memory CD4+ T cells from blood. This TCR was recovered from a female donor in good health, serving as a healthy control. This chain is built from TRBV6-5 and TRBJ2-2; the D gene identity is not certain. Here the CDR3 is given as CASSPSRPTGELFF. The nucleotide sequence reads TGTGCCAGCAGCCCCAGCAGGCCCACCGGGGAGCTGTTTTTT.